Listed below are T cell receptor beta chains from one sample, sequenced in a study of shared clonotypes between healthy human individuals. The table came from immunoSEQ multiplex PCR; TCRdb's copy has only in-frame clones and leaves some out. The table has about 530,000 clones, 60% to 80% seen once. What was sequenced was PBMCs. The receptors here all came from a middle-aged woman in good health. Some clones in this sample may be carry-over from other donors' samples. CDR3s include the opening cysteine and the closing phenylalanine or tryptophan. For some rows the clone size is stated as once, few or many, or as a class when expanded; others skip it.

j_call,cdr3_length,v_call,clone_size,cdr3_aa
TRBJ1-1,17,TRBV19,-,CASSITGAGVLNTEAFF
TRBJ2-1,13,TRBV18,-,CASSPPGETEQFF
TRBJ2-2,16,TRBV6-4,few,CASSSGREADTGELFF
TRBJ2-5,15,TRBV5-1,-,CASSLEASVQETQYF
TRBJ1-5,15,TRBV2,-,CASRDLNQGNQPQHF
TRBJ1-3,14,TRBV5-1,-,CASSSQGAGNTIYF
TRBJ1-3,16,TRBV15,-,CATSRFRQASGNTIYF
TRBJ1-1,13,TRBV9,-,CASSVQVNTEAFF
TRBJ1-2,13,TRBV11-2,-,CASSEDRNYGYTF
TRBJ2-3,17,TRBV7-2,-,CASIGRRAGVSTDTQYF
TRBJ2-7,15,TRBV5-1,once,CASSLLGLAGSEQYF
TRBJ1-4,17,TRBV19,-,CASSIPGQSSTNEKLFF
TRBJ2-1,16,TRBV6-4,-,CASSDGTGGANNEQFF
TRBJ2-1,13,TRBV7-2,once,CASSLGALLEQFF
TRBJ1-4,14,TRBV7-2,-,CASSGGATNEKLFF
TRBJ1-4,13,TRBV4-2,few,CASSQDSGEKLFF
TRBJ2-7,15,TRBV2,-,CASSPRLAGELEQYF
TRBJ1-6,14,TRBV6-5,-,CASCQGTYNSPLHF
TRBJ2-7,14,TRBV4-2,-,CASSQLAGAYEQYF
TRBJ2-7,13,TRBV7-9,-,CASTRGGDYEQYF
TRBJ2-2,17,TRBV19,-,CASSLRTGGFNTGELFF
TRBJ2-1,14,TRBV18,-,CASSPWGNWNEQFF
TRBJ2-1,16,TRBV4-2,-,CASSQDLAGIYNEQFF
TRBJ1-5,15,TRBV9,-,CASSSEPGQGQPQHF
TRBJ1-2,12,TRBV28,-,CASSLNNYGYTF
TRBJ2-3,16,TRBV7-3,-,CASSPGTLAGADTQYF
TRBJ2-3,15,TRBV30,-,CAWRKGAPSTDTQYF
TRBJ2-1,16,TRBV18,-,CASSSREGLAYNEQFF
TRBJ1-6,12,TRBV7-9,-,CASSSEGSPLHF
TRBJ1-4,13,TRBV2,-,CASSWDSNQKLFF
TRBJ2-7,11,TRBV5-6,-,CASSLLGEQYF
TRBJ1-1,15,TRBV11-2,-,CASSARPIMNTEAFF
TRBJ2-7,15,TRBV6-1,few,CASTFSGSGSYEQYF
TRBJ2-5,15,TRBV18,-,CASSPNTGVQETQYF
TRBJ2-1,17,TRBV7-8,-,CASSLAGGQQHYNEQFF
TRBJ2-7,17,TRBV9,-,CASSVSTSGRSGHEQYF
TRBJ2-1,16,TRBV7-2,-,CASSPTSSRSYNEQFF
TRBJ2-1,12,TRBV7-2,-,CASSSPTSEQFF
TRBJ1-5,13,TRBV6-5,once,CASSYSPDQPQHF
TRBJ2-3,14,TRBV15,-,CATSTSGVTDTQYF
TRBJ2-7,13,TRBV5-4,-,CASSSAGGYEQYF
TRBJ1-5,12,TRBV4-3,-,CASRRGGQPQHF
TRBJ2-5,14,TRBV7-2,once,CASREGGIQETQYF
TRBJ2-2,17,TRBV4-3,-,CASSRRLAGDGSGELFF
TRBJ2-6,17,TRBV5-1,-,CASSLFSRGPGANVLTF
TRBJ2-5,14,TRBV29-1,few,CSDVESLAGETQYF
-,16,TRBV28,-,CASSSSFMGNPYEQYF
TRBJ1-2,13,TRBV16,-,CASSQGTRSGYTF
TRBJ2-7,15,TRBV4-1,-,CASSPILGVSNEQYF
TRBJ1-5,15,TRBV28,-,CASSFRGWSNQPQHF
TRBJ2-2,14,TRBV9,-,CASSATVNTGELFF
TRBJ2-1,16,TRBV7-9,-,CASSPVAGGPENEQFF
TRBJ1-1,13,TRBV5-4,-,CASRLTGGTEAFF
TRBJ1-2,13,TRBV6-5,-,CASSYGQGPGYTF
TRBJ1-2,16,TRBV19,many,CASSTHAGTGGGGYTF